This TCR beta chain was captured by sequencing in a study of blood T cell repertoires in COVID-19. Study in general: Both acute and convalescent COVID-19 samples were obtained from the United States, Italy and Spain.

The CDR3 length is 15 residues. V dropped 0 bases and J dropped 4; count of bases not matched to a gene: 3. Germline CDR1 SGHTA, CDR2 FQGNSA. Assay used: immunoSEQ multiplex PCR; TCRdb lists only in-frame clones, some missing. The sample shows hundreds of thousands of clones, 75% to 85% of them seen only once. This clone appeared once. Cohorts were assigned according to the clinical history that participants reported. Material: PBMCs or T cells enriched from blood (not recorded which). This rearrangement joins TRBV7-2 to TRBJ2-7; 10 nucleotides line up with TRBD2. This clonotype was sampled from a woman aged 40 to 50 with acute COVID-19. The CDR3 bases are TGTGCCAGCAGCTTAGCTCGTAGCGGGAGGTACGAGCAGTACTTC. The encoded protein is CASSLARSGRYEQYF.